This T cell receptor (beta chain) was sequenced for a study of shared clonotypes between healthy human individuals (dated by TCRdb to 2020 to 2021). As for the study more broadly: A few men and a couple of women, aged 18 to 49 years, made up the cohort. For each donor, three plates each were used for CD4 naive and CD4 memory, two plates were used for CD8 naive, and one plate was used for CD8 memory. To estimate repertoire size and how much clonotype sharing occurs between individuals, the study deeply sequenced the blood TCR repertoires of several healthy adults. To increase sequencing depth and limit assay-specific biases, TCR repertoire library preparation and sequencing were carried out by different laboratories using diverse techniques. Each donor's leukapheresis produced roughly between roughly 0.85 and 9.5 billion PBMCs.

The germline V gene provides CDR1 SGHNT and CDR2 YENEEA. The CDR3 covers 10 residues, taking in both the cysteine and the phenylalanine. Left in the record is the CDR3 DNA by itself, 30 bases read in frame from the first base. V was cut back by 6 bases and J by 6 bases, leaving a gap of 4 bases between them. The donors were healthy, HIV-negative adults with no recently reported acute infections or vaccinations. Only Caucasian adults living in Nashville, Tennessee, USA were represented among the donors. CD4+ T cells were enriched by magnetic negative selection, after which naive cells were positively selected on CD45RA and the negative fraction was taken as the memory subset. Blood was obtained by leukapheresis, after which PBMCs were separated by Ficoll-Histopaque density gradient centrifugation and cryopreserved in liquid nitrogen vapor phase. Analytical flow cytometry was used to check the purity and quantity of every magnetically sorted T cell population. From each sorted fraction, genomic DNA was isolated and quantified by UV absorbance on a Nanodrop 2000c.

As for this clone: It lacks a known antigen. There are no base qualities to consult, and no much larger clone falls within one base.

What the research found in general, with its limitations: Compared with non-shared clonotypes, the clonotypes found in all four sorted-subset donors had higher generation probabilities. Rarefaction of sorted-subset datasets indicated incomplete sequencing despite the large sequencing depth. Estimated clonotype richness was generally larger for naive than for memory subsets. Sampling was limited to blood, and TCR repertoires in tissue likely differ from TCR repertoires in blood. Based on pairwise subsampling, the degree of clonotype sharing among donors was expected to be affected by sequencing depth. Across a handful of donors, approximately 5% of naive CD4, 3% to 4% of naive CD8, 2.3% of memory CD4, and about 0.4% of memory CD8 clonotypes were shared. Because the study included a small number of donors, the genetic and exposure-history diversity represented was limited.

TCR CDR3 regions were amplified from genomic DNA by multiplex PCR using the deep immunoSEQ assay. Genomic DNA extracted from each cell subset was distributed evenly over all wells of several immunoSEQ 96-well plates, and each plate served as one replicate. For sorted subsets, each replicate PCR was loaded with roughly 200 ng genomic DNA, equivalent to 32,000 or so T cell genomes. The purified libraries were quantified using a Qubit 3.0 fluorometer, sized with a Bioanalyzer 2100, and then quantified again using the KAPA Library Quantification kit. Every immunoSEQ 96-well plate was sequenced on a dedicated single-read 150-cycle Illumina NextSeq 550 flow cell. The paper's processing steps were these. The immunoSEQ output contained only junctional sequences without quality scores, so filtering could not match that applied to full-length reads. To assign V/J genes and CDR3, sequences were annotated against IMGT germline references using PyIR, a Python wrapper for IgBLAST v1.9. Reads with weak V/J assignments (E-value above 1e-6), missing CDR3, stop codons, out-of-frame junctions, or ambiguous translated residues were removed. A V3J clonotype was defined by an identical inferred V gene, J gene, and CDR3 amino acid sequence. Percentage overlap between repertoires was calculated by dividing the number of shared unique clonotypes by the size of the smaller repertoire. Three approaches were used to assess repertoire richness: RTK rarefaction, the Chao1 estimator, and Recon v2.1 estimates of unobserved clonotypes. OLGA was used to compute generation probabilities for all TCRbeta clonotypes that the gDNA method yielded from a few donors. Here the immuneACCESS table is served through TCRdb, limited to in-frame sequences with V and J called. Missing clones are a known gap in these copies; in checked studies unresolved V genes cover under half, and the rest lacks a known reason. That table gives V, J and clone size, and the DNA gave D and trimming. Across this sample there are over 1.4 million clones, with 96% seen only once. Roughly 1.2% of the sample belongs to the ten largest clones.

Sequencing input: naive CD4+ T cells sorted from blood. In the paper's terms, the cell subset or site label means: CD45RA+ positively selected. The clonotype originates from a young man in good health. Rearrangement joined TRBV11-3 to TRBJ2-3; there is no confident call for the D gene. The CDR3 in this case is CASRADTQYF. The nucleotide sequence reads as follows: TGTGCCAGCAGGGCGGATACGCAGTATTTT.